This TCR beta chain was recovered during a study of blood T cell repertoires in COVID-19. Study background: Whether acute or convalescent, the COVID-19 samples came from the United States, Italy and Spain.

Methods used by the authors: Estimates of nucleated cell counts were drawn from the amplification of reference gene primers. Profiling relied on immunoSEQ multiplex PCR, and the TCRdb table lists in-frame clones only, not all of them. The V and J calls and clone size are taken from that table; D and trimming were inferred from the DNA. The sample carries 12,000 or so clones, 70% to 75% recorded once. CDR3 length: 12 residues. CDR1 is SGHAT and CDR2 is FQNNGV in the germline V gene. V dropped 5 bases and J dropped 6 bases, with 8 bases sitting between them. Seattle patients were enrolled during active infection and followed longitudinally.

Sequenced sample: peripheral blood. The chain employs TRBV11-2 and TRBJ2-1, with D unresolved. This sequence originates from a man in his sixties with COVID-19, enrolled during active disease. The CDR3 DNA follows: TGTGCCAGCAGCCCCCCTTTCAATGAGCAGTTCTTC. Residues: CASSPPFNEQFF.